The 4 T cell receptor beta chains below were found in one sample sequenced in a study of beta chain features in type 1 diabetes. Expressed TCRB transcripts were sequenced because the entire RNA isolate underwent reverse transcription. The repertoire was sequenced with immunoSEQ multiplex PCR; TCRdb's copy has only in-frame clones and lacks some. In the table there are fewer than 400,000 clones, about a tenth of which are singletons. Regarding the study as a whole: TCRB CDR3 length was moderately but significantly reduced in all four CD4+ subsets of Type 1 diabetes patients.

Antigen specificity for these receptors is unknown. The sample consisted of central memory CD4+ T cells from blood. These receptors came from a man aged 25 to 40 with type 1 diabetes.

This clone occurred once. This chain joins TRBV6-1 and TRBJ2-7, with 9 nucleotides matching TRBD1. Trimming at V came to 6 bases and at J to 1 base, leaving 4 bases not matched to a gene. The CDR3 has 14 amino acids. In germline, CDR1 is MNHNS, CDR2 SASEGT. CDR3 DNA: TGTGCCAGCAGGCCCGGGACAGGGTCCTACGAGCAGTACTTC. This gives the protein CASRPGTGSYEQYF.

The chain combines TRBV6-5 with TRBJ2-3, with 7 bases lining up with TRBD1. The CDR3 is made up of 14 amino acids. CDR1 and CDR2 (germline): MNHEY, SVGAGI. V lost 5 bases, J lost 5 bases, and 7 bases stayed unmatched. The DNA for the CDR3 is TGTGCCAGCAGTCGACAGGGTAAAGGAGATACGCAGTATTTT. It is translated as CASSRQGKGDTQYF.

Details on this clone: Other DNA sequences from this sample encode an identical CDR3 as well. The chain couples TRBV20-1 to TRBJ2-5; D gene uncertain. The V end lost 2 bases, the J end lost 1 base, and 2 bases lay between the germline ends. CDR1 is DFQATT, CDR2 SNEGSKA, per germline (reference sequence). This CDR3 contains 11 residues. The DNA of the CDR3 is TGCAGTGCTAGACTCCAAGAGACCCAGTACTTC. Its protein product is CSARLQETQYF.

V gene TRBV7-2 combines with J gene TRBJ1-4, with D perhaps matching TRBD1 (5 bases). This CDR3 comprises 17 residues. CDR1 is SGHTA and CDR2 is FQGNSA in the germline V gene. Trimming removed 2 bases from V and 8 bases from J, with 21 bases in between. The CDR3 coding sequence is TGTGCCAGCAGCTTAAGGGGCAGGCAGGATCCCTGGGAAAAACTGTTTTTT. Residues: CASSLRGRQDPWEKLFF.